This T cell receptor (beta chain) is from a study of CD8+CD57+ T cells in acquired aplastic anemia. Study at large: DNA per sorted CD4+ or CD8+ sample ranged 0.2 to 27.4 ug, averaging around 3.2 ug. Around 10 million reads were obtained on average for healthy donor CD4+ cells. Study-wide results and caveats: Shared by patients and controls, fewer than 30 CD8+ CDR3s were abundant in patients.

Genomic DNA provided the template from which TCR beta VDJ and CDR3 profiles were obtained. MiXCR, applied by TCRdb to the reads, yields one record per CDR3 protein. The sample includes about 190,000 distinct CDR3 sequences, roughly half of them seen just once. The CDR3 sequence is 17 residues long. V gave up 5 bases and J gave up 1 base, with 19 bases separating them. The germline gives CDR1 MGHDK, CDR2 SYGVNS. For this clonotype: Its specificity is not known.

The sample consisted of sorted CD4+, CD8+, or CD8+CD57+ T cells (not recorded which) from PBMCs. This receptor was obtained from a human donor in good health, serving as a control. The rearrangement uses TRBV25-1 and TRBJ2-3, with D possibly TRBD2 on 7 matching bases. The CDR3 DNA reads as TGTGCCAGCAGTTTCCGGGGGGACAACCCCGGCACAGATACGCAGTATTTT. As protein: CASSFRGDNPGTDTQYF. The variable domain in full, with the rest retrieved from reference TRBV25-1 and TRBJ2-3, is EADIYQTPRYLVIGTGKKITLECSQTMGHDKMYWYQQDPGMELHLIHYSYGVNSTEKGDLSSESTVSRIRTEHFPLTLESARPSHTSQYLCASSFRGDNPGTDTQYFGPGTRLTVL.